This TCR beta chain was sequenced during a study of cytomegalovirus exposure and HLA in healthy donors. The V end lost 4 bases, the J end lost 6 bases, and 13 bases lay between the germline ends. The CDR3 is made up of 13 amino acids. The V gene's germline CDR1 is SGHDN and CDR2 FVKESK. The study ran its PCR with 60 Vbeta and 13 Jbeta primers. Assay: immunoSEQ multiplex PCR; the TCRdb copy retains only in-frame clones and omits some. The sample carries 110,000 or so clones, roughly 69% recorded once. Healthy bone marrow donors formed the donor group. The sequence derives from a human donor in good health. Sample: PBMCs. V and J are TRBV14 and TRBJ2-7; D is unclear. CDR3 sequence: CASSPYRNSEQYF. The CDR3 DNA is TGTGCCAGCAGCCCCTACCGAAACAGCGAGCAGTACTTC.